The T cell receptor beta chain described here comes from a study of OX40 agonist ivuxolimab in advanced cancers. Study-level findings and limits: Low normalized clonal expansion also occurred in some nonresponding patients.

About this clone itself: Its antigen is unknown.

Trimming cost V 3 bases and J 4 bases; bases outside gene matches: 4. In germline, CDR1 is SGHNT, CDR2 YENEEA. CDR3 length: 15 residues. Assay used: immunoSEQ multiplex PCR; TCRdb lists only in-frame clones, some missing. This table has 62,000 or so clones, almost 85% appearing once. The sequence was obtained from an adult with an advanced solid tumor such as melanoma, head and neck, liver or kidney cancer. The chain joins TRBV11-3 to TRBJ1-2; 11 nucleotides line up with TRBD1. This specimen was CD4+ or CD8+ T cells sorted from blood, taken in a trial of the OX40 agonist ivuxolimab. This chain's CDR3 is CASSFGTGGTYGYTF. CDR3 DNA: TGTGCCAGCAGCTTCGGGACAGGGGGTACCTATGGCTACACCTTC.